Listed below are T cell receptor beta chains from one sample, sequenced in a study of T cells in Graves' hyperthyroidism and ophthalmopathy. TCRdb fed the multiplex PCR reads into MiXCR, producing one record per CDR3 protein. The table lists under 400,000 distinct CDR3 sequences, about 20% of them singletons. Source material: blood. The receptors were sampled from a woman aged 50 to 60 with Graves' hyperthyroidism. CDR3s include the opening cysteine and the closing phenylalanine or tryptophan. The D gene is left open where the match is weak. Where a row states a size, it is once, few, many or the class of an expanded clone; other rows omit it.

-,TRBV29-1,-,TRBJ1-1,CSVVWGASTEAFF,TGCAGCGTTGTTTGGGGGGCTAGCACTGAAGCTTTCTTT
few,TRBV29-1,-,TRBJ2-5,CSVEDSGEETQYF,TGCAGCGTTGAAGATAGTGGGGAAGAGACCCAGTACTTC
many,TRBV12-3/TRBV12-4,-,TRBJ2-3,CASSLALSSTDTQYF,TGTGCCAGCAGTTTGGCGCTGTCCAGCACAGATACGCAGTATTTT
-,TRBV19,-,TRBJ1-1,CASTLRSGNTEAFF,TGTGCCAGTACCTTACGTAGTGGTAACACTGAAGCTTTCTTT
few,TRBV7-9,TRBD1,TRBJ1-5,CASSLAGQGLQPQHF,TGTGCCAGCAGCTTAGCGGGACAGGGGCTTCAGCCCCAGCATTTT
few,TRBV25-1,-,TRBJ2-5,CASSEIATGETQYF,TGTGCCAGCAGTGAAATCGCGACCGGGGAGACCCAGTACTTC
-,TRBV24-1,-,TRBJ1-3,CATSDLRQGTHTGNTIYF,TGTGCCACCAGTGATTTGCGGCAGGGGACTCATACTGGAAACACCATATATTTT
-,TRBV4-1,-,TRBJ1-5,CASSQYTESNQPQHF,TGCGCCAGCAGCCAATACACAGAAAGCAATCAGCCCCAGCATTTT
many,TRBV6-2/TRBV6-3,TRBD1,TRBJ1-1,CASSYSRDSVEAFF,TGTGCCAGCAGTTACTCCCGGGACAGCGTTGAAGCTTTCTTT
many,TRBV6-1,-,TRBJ2-1,CASSYGRFYNEQFF,TGTGCCAGCAGTTATGGGCGATTCTACAATGAGCAGTTCTTC
-,TRBV7-6,-,TRBJ2-1,CASSLESVSSYNEQFF,TGTGCCAGCAGCTTAGAGTCGGTTAGCTCCTACAATGAGCAGTTCTTC
-,TRBV5-5,TRBD2,TRBJ2-1,CASSRGVSYNEQFF,TGTGCCAGCAGCCGGGGGGTCTCCTACAATGAGCAGTTCTTC
few,TRBV5-1,-,TRBJ1-1,CASTPFLTNTEAFF,TGCGCCAGCACCCCTTTTTTAACGAACACTGAAGCTTTCTTT
few,TRBV29-1,TRBD1,TRBJ1-2,CSVEDPGGGGYTF,TGCAGCGTTGAAGATCCAGGGGGGGGTGGCTACACCTTC
many,TRBV20-1,-,TRBJ2-4,CSASTGQLAKNIQYF,TGCAGTGCTAGTACCGGACAGCTAGCCAAAAACATTCAGTACTTC
many,TRBV6-5,-,TRBJ1-1,CASSYGGGHANTEAFF,TGTGCCAGCAGTTACGGGGGAGGGCATGCGAACACTGAAGCTTTCTTT
-,TRBV6-1,-,TRBJ2-3,CASSLQGGPTDTQYF,TGTGCCAGCAGTCTCCAGGGGGGACCCACAGATACGCAGTATTTT
-,TRBV7-9,TRBD2,TRBJ2-1,CASSPTSGVSYNEQFF,TGTGCCAGCAGCCCAACTAGCGGGGTCTCCTACAATGAGCAGTTCTTC
few,TRBV6-1,-,TRBJ2-3,CASSSGPSTETQYF,TGTGCCAGCAGCAGCGGGCCATCCACGGAGACGCAGTATTTT
few,TRBV6-1,-,TRBJ1-4,CASSESGTKEKLFF,TGTGCCAGCAGTGAGAGCGGAACAAAAGAAAAACTGTTTTTT
few,TRBV20-1,-,TRBJ1-4,CSAELPTNEKLFF,TGCAGTGCGGAGCTGCCAACTAATGAAAAACTGTTTTTT
many,TRBV20-1,-,TRBJ1-1,CSASPGHANTEAFF,TGCAGTGCTAGCCCGGGACACGCCAACACTGAAGCTTTCTTT
-,TRBV20-1,-,TRBJ2-1,CSARVLLGTKYNEQFF,TGCAGTGCTAGAGTCCTTCTCGGGACCAAGTACAATGAGCAGTTCTTC
-,TRBV28,-,TRBJ2-3,CASSRITDTQYF,TGTGCCAGCAGTAGGATCACAGATACGCAGTATTTT
many,TRBV10-3,-,TRBJ2-1,CAISGGSHNEQFF,TGTGCCATCTCAGGAGGGAGCCACAATGAGCAGTTCTTC
-,TRBV28,TRBD1,TRBJ1-1,CASSPQGGMNTEAFF,TGTGCCAGCAGTCCTCAGGGGGGGATGAACACTGAAGCTTTCTTT
many,TRBV18,TRBD1,TRBJ2-1,CASSPGDRGGSYNEQFF,TGTGCCAGCTCACCCGGGGACAGGGGAGGTTCCTACAATGAGCAGTTCTTC
-,TRBV12-3/TRBV12-4,-,TRBJ2-1,CASRSTNEQFF,TGTGCCAGCAGGTCTACCAATGAGCAGTTCTTC
few,TRBV12-3/TRBV12-4,-,TRBJ2-1,CASSAAESDEQFF,TGTGCCAGCAGTGCAGCGGAGAGCGATGAGCAGTTCTTC
-,TRBV4-1,-,TRBJ2-1,CASSQDIKQFF,TGCGCCAGCAGCCAAGATATAAAGCAGTTCTTC
-,TRBV7-2,-,TRBJ2-1,CASSSTADLDSPYNEQFF,TGTGCCAGCAGCTCCACCGCCGACTTGGACAGTCCTTACAATGAGCAGTTCTTC
many,TRBV11-2,TRBD2,TRBJ2-5,CASSHGLAGPQETQYF,TGTGCCAGCAGTCATGGACTAGCGGGGCCTCAAGAGACCCAGTACTTC
-,TRBV30,-,TRBJ1-1,CAWSSESEAFF,TGTGCCTGGAGTAGTGAGTCTGAAGCTTTCTTT
many,TRBV3-1,-,TRBJ1-1,CASSPLGAEAFF,TGTGCCAGCAGCCCGCTGGGCGCTGAAGCTTTCTTT
many,TRBV6-1,TRBD1,TRBJ2-7,CASVDRAHEQYF,TGTGCCAGCGTCGACAGGGCGCACGAGCAGTACTTC
many,TRBV28,TRBD1,TRBJ1-1,CASVSGGANTEAFF,TGTGCCTCCGTCTCAGGGGGGGCCAACACTGAAGCTTTCTTT
-,TRBV7-9,-,TRBJ2-3,CASSLGVLGGTDTQYF,TGTGCCAGCAGCTTAGGGGTCCTGGGGGGCACAGATACGCAGTATTTT
many,TRBV28,TRBD2,TRBJ2-7,CAIEGGPSYEQYF,TGTGCCATAGAGGGAGGGCCCTCCTACGAGCAGTACTTC
few,TRBV6-2/TRBV6-3,-,TRBJ1-1,CASSYLVDTEAFF,TGTGCCAGCAGTTATCTGGTAGACACTGAAGCTTTCTTT
few,TRBV11-2,TRBD2,TRBJ2-2,CASSAIAGGPSSGELFF,TGTGCCAGCAGCGCAATAGCGGGAGGGCCAAGTTCCGGGGAGCTGTTTTTT
many,TRBV7-9,TRBD1,TRBJ2-1,CASSFRDRGLAEQFF,TGTGCCAGCAGCTTCCGGGACAGGGGGCTCGCTGAGCAGTTCTTC
-,TRBV20-1,TRBD1,TRBJ1-6,CSARDAPTKITGTGASPLHF,TGCAGTGCTAGAGATGCCCCCACCAAGATTACCGGGACAGGGGCTTCACCCCTCCACTTT
few,TRBV27,-,TRBJ2-1,CASRLDGANEQFF,TGTGCCAGCAGACTAGATGGGGCGAATGAGCAGTTCTTC
-,TRBV19,-,TRBJ2-5,CASSMRPPGLLETQYF,TGTGCCAGTAGTATGCGGCCACCGGGGTTGTTGGAGACCCAGTACTTC
many,TRBV28,-,TRBJ1-4,CASSFRQYEKLFF,TGTGCCAGCAGTTTCAGACAGTATGAAAAACTGTTTTTT
few,TRBV5-1,TRBD1,TRBJ1-5,CASSSSGQGVGQPQHF,TGCGCCAGCAGCTCCTCGGGACAGGGGGTAGGACAGCCCCAGCATTTT
few,TRBV2,-,TRBJ2-5,CATIYRWGGETQYF,TGTGCCACCATATATCGGTGGGGCGGGGAGACCCAGTACTTC
many,TRBV5-6,-,TRBJ1-1,CASSVNTEAFF,TGTGCCAGCAGTGTGAACACTGAAGCTTTCTTT
-,TRBV20-1,TRBD2,TRBJ2-3,CSASRLAGPQYF,TGCAGTGCTAGTCGACTAGCGGGTCCGCAGTATTTT
-,TRBV6-2/TRBV6-3,TRBD1,TRBJ2-3,CASSANGQGTDTQYF,TGTGCCAGCAGTGCAAATGGACAGGGAACAGATACGCAGTATTTT
-,TRBV11-2,TRBD2,TRBJ2-7,CASRPTSGHYEQYF,TGTGCCAGCAGACCGACTAGCGGGCACTACGAGCAGTACTTC
few,TRBV28,-,TRBJ2-3,CASTPQGSVDTQYF,TGTGCCAGCACCCCGCAGGGTTCCGTAGATACGCAGTATTTT
many,TRBV3-1,-,TRBJ2-7,CASSQGTSMVEQYF,TGTGCCAGCAGCCAAGGTACTAGTATGGTCGAGCAGTACTTC
-,TRBV6-4,TRBD1,TRBJ1-1,CASSQQQGDTEAFF,TGTGCCAGCAGCCAACAACAGGGGGACACTGAAGCTTTCTTT